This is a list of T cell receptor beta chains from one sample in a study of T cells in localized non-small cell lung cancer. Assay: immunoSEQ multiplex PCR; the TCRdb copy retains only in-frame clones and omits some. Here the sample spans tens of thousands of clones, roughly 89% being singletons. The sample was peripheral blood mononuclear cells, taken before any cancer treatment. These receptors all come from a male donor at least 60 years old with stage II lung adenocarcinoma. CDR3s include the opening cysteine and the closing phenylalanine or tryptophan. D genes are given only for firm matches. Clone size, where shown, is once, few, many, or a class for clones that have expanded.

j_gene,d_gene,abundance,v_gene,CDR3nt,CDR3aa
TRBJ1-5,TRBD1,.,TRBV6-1,TGTGCCAGCAGGAGGGAGGGGGACAGGAGTCAGCCCCAGCATTTT,CASRREGDRSQPQHF
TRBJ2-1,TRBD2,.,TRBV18,TGTGCCAGCTCCCCGGGACTAGGCAATGAGCAGTTCTTC,CASSPGLGNEQFF
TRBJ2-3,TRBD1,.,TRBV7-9,TGTGCCAGCAGCTTAGTTTTGACAGGGATTACAGATACGCAGTATTTT,CASSLVLTGITDTQYF
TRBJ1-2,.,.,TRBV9,TGTGCCAGCAGCGTAGCCCCGATGAGCTATGGCTACACCTTC,CASSVAPMSYGYTF
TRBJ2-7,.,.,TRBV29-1,TGCAGCGCCAGGGACGGCGGGGCGTACGAGCAGTACTTC,CSARDGGAYEQYF
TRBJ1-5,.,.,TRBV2,TGTGCCAGCGGGCAGGGAGGCCAGCCCCAGCATTTT,CASGQGGQPQHF
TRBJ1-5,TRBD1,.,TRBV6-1,TGTGCCAGCTCCAGGGAGACAGGGGGACGGGCCCAGCATTTT,CASSRETGGRAQHF
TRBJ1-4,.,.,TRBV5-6,TGTGCCAGCAGCTTGGCCCGATGGACTAATGAAAAACTGTTTTTT,CASSLARWTNEKLFF
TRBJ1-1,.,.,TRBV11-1,TGTGCCAGCAGCATAAACAGTTACACTGAAGCTTTCTTT,CASSINSYTEAFF
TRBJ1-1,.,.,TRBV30,TGTGCCTGGGGTCGGTATCTTATGAACACTGAAGCTTTCTTT,CAWGRYLMNTEAFF
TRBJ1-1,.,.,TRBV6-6,TGTGCCAGCAGTTGGGAGAGGGGAGGAGGAGGTACTGAAGCTTTCTTT,CASSWERGGGGTEAFF
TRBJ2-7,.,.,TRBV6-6,TGTGCCAGCAGTGGCCCCCCCGCCTACGAGCAGTACTTC,CASSGPPAYEQYF
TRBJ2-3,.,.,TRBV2,TGTGCCAGCAGTGATCTGAAGCGGGATACGCAGTATTTT,CASSDLKRDTQYF
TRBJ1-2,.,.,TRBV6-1,TGTGCCAGCGGGAGGGGACGAGTCGGCTACACCTTC,CASGRGRVGYTF
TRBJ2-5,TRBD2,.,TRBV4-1,TGCGCCAGCAGCCAAGACAGCGGGAGGGTTCAAGAGACCCAGTACTTC,CASSQDSGRVQETQYF
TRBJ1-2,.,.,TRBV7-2,TGTGCCAGCAGCTTAATGGCACGAGGGCCATTTAGTGGCTACACCTTC,CASSLMARGPFSGYTF
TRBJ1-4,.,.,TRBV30,TGTGCCTGGGGGCACAGGGCAACTAATGAAAAACTGTTTTTT,CAWGHRATNEKLFF
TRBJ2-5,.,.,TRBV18,TGTGCCAGCTCACCGGGGGTAGGGGAACAAGAGACCCAGTACTTC,CASSPGVGEQETQYF
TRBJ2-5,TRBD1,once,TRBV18,TGTGCAGTGACAGGGGACCGCCAAGAGACCCAGTACTTC,CAVTGDRQETQYF
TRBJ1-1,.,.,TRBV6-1,TGTGCCAGCATGCTTCAGGGCTATTACGGACGGGCTTTCTTT,CASMLQGYYGRAFF
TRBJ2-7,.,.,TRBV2,TGTGCCAGCAGAGCCCAAACTGTACCCTACGAGCAGTACTTC,CASRAQTVPYEQYF
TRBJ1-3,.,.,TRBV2,TGTGCCAGCAGTGACTCTCGGCTTCTCTCTGGAAACACCATATATTTT,CASSDSRLLSGNTIYF
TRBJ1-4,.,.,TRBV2,TGTGCCAGCAGGACGGGAAGAGGTGAAAAACTGTTTTTT,CASRTGRGEKLFF
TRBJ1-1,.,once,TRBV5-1,TGCGCCAGCAGCCTGAGACCGTCTGGCTTGAACACTGAAGCTTTCTTT,CASSLRPSGLNTEAFF
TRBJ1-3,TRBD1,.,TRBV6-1,TGTGCCAGCAGTGAGGACAGGGTGGTTGGAAACACCATATATTTT,CASSEDRVVGNTIYF
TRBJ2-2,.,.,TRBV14,TGTGCCAGCAGCCAATATCACACCGGGGAGCTGTTTTTT,CASSQYHTGELFF
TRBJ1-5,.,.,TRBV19,TGTGCCAGTAGTACTCCGGGACCAAGGGGTAAAGGCAATCAGCCCCAGCATTTT,CASSTPGPRGKGNQPQHF
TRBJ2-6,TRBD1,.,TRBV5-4,TGTGCCAGCGCATCGACAGGGCGCGGGGCCAACGTCCTGACTTTC,CASASTGRGANVLTF
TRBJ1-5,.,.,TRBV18,TGTGCCAGCTCACCCGTGGGACAAGTCAGTCAGCCCCAGCATTTT,CASSPVGQVSQPQHF
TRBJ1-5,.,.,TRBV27,TGTGCCAGCAGGGGGGGGGTTGGCAATCAGCCCCAGCATTTT,CASRGGVGNQPQHF
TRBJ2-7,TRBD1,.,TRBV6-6,TGTGCCAGCAGCCGAACAGGGGGCGAAGGCTACGAGCAGTACTTC,CASSRTGGEGYEQYF
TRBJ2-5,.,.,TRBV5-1,TGCGCCAGCAGCAGTACAGGGAAAGAGACCCAGTACTTC,CASSSTGKETQYF
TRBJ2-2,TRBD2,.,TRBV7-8,TGTGCCAGCAGCGAAACGGGGAGGGGCACCGGGGAGCTGTTTTTT,CASSETGRGTGELFF
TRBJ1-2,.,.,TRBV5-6,TGTGCCAGCAGCTACGGGAGGATTAGTAACTATGGCTACACCTTC,CASSYGRISNYGYTF
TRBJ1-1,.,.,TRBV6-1,TGTGCCAGCAGTAGGATAGGTGAAGCTTTCTTT,CASSRIGEAFF
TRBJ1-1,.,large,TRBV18,TGTGCCAGCTCACCGGCCCCTAGCACTGAAGCTTTCTTT,CASSPAPSTEAFF
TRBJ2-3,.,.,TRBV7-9,TGTGCCAGCAGCTTAGGGGGGGTGGATTTCACAGATACGCAGTATTTT,CASSLGGVDFTDTQYF
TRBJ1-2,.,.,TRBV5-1,TGCGCCAGCAGCTTGCCGGCCCCGGGAGGCTATGGCTACACCTTC,CASSLPAPGGYGYTF
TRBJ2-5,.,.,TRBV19,TGTGCCAGTAGTATTACGGCAGGTCAAGAGACCCAGTACTTC,CASSITAGQETQYF
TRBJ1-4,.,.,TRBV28,TGTGCCAGCAGGGGAGAAGGAGATGAAAAACTGTTTTTT,CASRGEGDEKLFF